The 12 T cell receptor beta chains in this list originate from one sample, sequenced in a study of blood T cell repertoires in COVID-19. Method: immunoSEQ multiplex PCR; TCRdb's copy keeps in-frame clones and lacks some. This table has 350,000 to 450,000 clones, approximately 86% appearing once. The sample consisted of peripheral blood. All receptors come from a human donor in a cohort sampled during active COVID-19.

The V call is TRBV18, the J call TRBJ2-1, with D possibly matching TRBD2 (7 bases). Germline-derived CDR1 and CDR2 are KGHSH and LQKENI. V was clipped by 3 bases and J by 6 bases, with 12 bases between them. This CDR3 spans 14 amino acids. The CDR3 loop reads CASSPRGGGNEQFF. The CDR3 bases are TGTGCCAGCTCACCTCGGGGAGGGGGCAATGAGCAGTTCTTC.

The V call is TRBV4-1, the J call TRBJ2-7, with D perhaps TRBD1 (5 bases). The germline V and J ends were trimmed by 0 bases and 3 bases, with 24 bases remaining between them. This CDR3 has 19 amino acids. Germline V gene sequence: CDR1 MGHRA, CDR2 YSYEKL. CDR3 nucleotide sequence: TGCGCCAGCAGCCAAGATTCAGGCGAAGGGGCCGAAATATTCTACGAGCAGTACTTC. Translating it yields CASSQDSGEGAEIFYEQYF.

The chain employs TRBV20-1 and TRBJ2-1, with TRBD2 matching 10 bases. The CDR3 runs to 17 residues. J was trimmed by 3 bases and V by 3 bases; bases with no gene match: 11. Germline V CDR1 and CDR2: DFQATT, SNEGSKA (reference sequence). Here the CDR3 reads CSASGASGGGDYNEQFF. The CDR3, as DNA: TGCAGTGCTAGTGGGGCTAGCGGGGGCGGGGACTACAATGAGCAGTTCTTC.

This chain uses TRBV5-6 with TRBJ2-5; possible D gene TRBD2, 5 bases. The germline V gene encodes CDR1 SGHDT and CDR2 YYEEEE. V gave up 0 bases and J gave up 1 base, with 10 bases separating them. The CDR3 has 15 residues. The CDR3 sequence: CASSLGGGFQETQYF. The CDR3 region has the DNA TGTGCCAGCAGCTTGGGAGGCGGGTTCCAAGAGACCCAGTACTTC.

The gene calls are TRBV28 and TRBJ2-3; 10 bases align to TRBD2. The CDR3 totals 15 residues. The junction had 7 bases not matched to a gene; V was cut back by 6 bases and J by 4 bases. Germline CDR1 reads MDHEN; CDR2 reads SYDVKM. The CDR3 region has the DNA TGTGCCAGCAGGTCCGGGACTAGCGACTCAGATACGCAGTATTTT. Amino acid sequence: CASRSGTSDSDTQYF.

V usage is TRBV7-2 and J usage is TRBJ2-2; possible D gene TRBD2, 5 bases. CDR1 is SGHTA, CDR2 FQGNSA, per germline. The CDR3 runs to 14 residues. Between the trimmed V and J ends, which lost 1 base and 7 bases, there was a span of 10 bases. Written as DNA, the CDR3 is TGTGCCAGCAGCTTAGTCGGGGAACACGGGGAGCTGTTTTTT. It is translated as CASSLVGEHGELFF.

This sequence joins TRBV2 and TRBJ2-7, with 7 bases matching TRBD1. This CDR3 has 14 residues. Germline lookup yields CDR1 SNHLY and CDR2 FYNNEI. V lost 7 bases to trimming and J lost 3 bases; unmatched junction nucleotides: 9. DNA of the CDR3: TGTGCCAGCATCCTCAACCAGGGGGTCTACGAGCAGTACTTC. Translating it yields CASILNQGVYEQYF.

The chain has TRBV18 and TRBJ1-1; a possible D gene is TRBD1 (5 bases). Germline CDR1 and CDR2: KGHSH and LQKENI. V was trimmed by 10 bases and J by 1 base, leaving 13 bases between them. The CDR3 runs to 13 residues. CDR3 nucleotides: TGTGCCACGAGCAAACAGGAGAACACTGAAGCTTTCTTT. Protein: CATSKQENTEAFF.

The J gene is TRBJ2-3, the V gene TRBV5-1; D perhaps matches TRBD2 (5 bases). The ends were cut back, 0 bases at V and 3 bases at J, with 8 bases in the middle. The CDR3 runs 14 residues. Germline CDR1 and CDR2: SGHRS and YFSETQ. As DNA, the CDR3 is TGCGCCAGCAGCTTGGGTAGCGTAACAGATACGCAGTATTTT. Translation gives CASSLGSVTDTQYF.

The rearrangement links TRBV29-1 to TRBJ1-1; TRBD1 might be the D (6 bases). CDR3 size: 15 residues. Germline CDR1 is SQVTM and CDR2 is ANQGSEA. V gave up 6 bases and J gave up 0 bases, with 17 bases separating them. Here the CDR3 reads CSVNQQGRVNTEAFF. Written as DNA, the CDR3 is TGCAGCGTGAACCAACAGGGTCGTGTGAACACTGAAGCTTTCTTT. The complete variable domain, with remaining parts taken from reference TRBV29-1 and TRBJ1-1, reads SAVISQKPSRDICQRGTSLTIQCQVDSQVTMMFWYRQQPGQSLTLIATANQGSEATYESGFVIDKFPISRPNLTFSTLTVSNMSPEDSSIYLCSVNQQGRVNTEAFFGQGTRLTVV.

This sequence joins TRBV7-9 and TRBJ1-4; 9 positions match TRBD1. With V trimmed by 1 base and J by 5 bases, 5 bases remained unmatched. The CDR3 loop spans 16 amino acids. Germline V gives CDR1 SEHNR, CDR2 FQNEAQ (reference sequence). CDR3 sequence (DNA): TGTGCCAGCAGCTTAGTGGAGGGGACAGGGAATGAAAAACTGTTTTTT. It yields the protein CASSLVEGTGNEKLFF.

The CDR3 reads CASSVRRGTDYGYTF. The CDR3 DNA follows: TGCGCCAGCAGCGTCCGTAGGGGCACTGACTATGGCTACACCTTC. The chain recombines TRBV5-1 with TRBJ1-2; possibly TRBD1 for D (5 bases). The CDR3 loop spans 15 amino acids. V was shortened by 4 bases and J by 3 bases, with 16 bases between the two germline ends. CDR1 is SGHRS, CDR2 YFSETQ, per germline.